The sequence of this TCR beta chain was determined in a study of T cells after yellow fever vaccination. Study details: Any fraction with a low cell number was prepared using SMART-Seq v4 Ultra Low Input.

This CDR3 has 13 amino acids. Trimming took 4 bases from V and 6 from J, leaving 10 bases between them. Germline values: CDR1 LGHNA, CDR2 YNFKEQ. Conversion of TCR transcripts into cDNA relied on 5'RACE template switching, which added a universal primer site and UMIs. TCRdb processed the 5' RACE reads anew with MiXCR; each CDR3 protein has one entry. The table includes about 340,000 distinct CDR3 sequences, around an eighth detected once. There are a few counts of this clonotype. The chain recombines TRBV4-2 with TRBJ2-1, with D perhaps TRBD2 (6 bases). The sequence derives from a man aged 18 to 35 who received the YFV17D yellow fever vaccine. The sequencing here drew on CD4+ T cells sorted from PBMCs, taken 15 days after the yellow fever booster vaccination. CDR3: CASSRVGGNEQFF. DNA of the CDR3: TGTGCCAGCAGCCGCGTCGGGGGCAATGAGCAGTTCTTC.